The subject of this entry is one TCR beta chain. The data stem from a study of identical twins. TCRdb used MiXCR to reprocess the 5' RACE reads, holding one entry per CDR3 protein. This sample has fewer than 250,000 distinct CDR3 sequences; around 9.6% occur once, and the top ten carry over 4.5%. CDR1 DFQATT and CDR2 SNEGSKA come from the germline V gene (reference sequence). The length of the CDR3 is 15 residues. V lost 4 bases and J lost 5; bases outside the gene matches: 10. Sequencing input: memory (CD45RO+) T cells sorted from blood. This sequence was found in a woman between 18 and 29 years old in good health. The chain recombines TRBV20-1 with TRBJ2-5, with TRBD2 identical over 10 bases. The CDR3 loop reads CSATFGTSGEETQYF. CDR3 bases: TGCAGTGCTACCTTCGGAACTAGCGGGGAGGAGACCCAGTACTTC.